The entry below describes one T cell receptor (beta chain). The data derive from a study of blood T cell repertoires in COVID-19. Study as a whole: COVID-19 samples collected from the United States, Italy and Spain covered acute and convalescent phases.

Clones were sequenced by immunoSEQ multiplex PCR, and TCRdb holds only the in-frame ones, with some missing. The data show more than 100,000 clones, with about 85% seen just once and roughly a tenth held by the top ten. Material for sequencing was peripheral blood. The sequence came from an elderly man with acute or convalescent COVID-19.

This CDR3 is CASSGVDRAKNIQYF. CDR3 DNA: TGTGCCAGCAGTGGTGTCGACAGAGCCAAAAACATTCAGTACTTC. The rearrangement links TRBV28 to TRBJ2-4; perhaps TRBD1 as D (5 bases). Germline loops: CDR1 MDHEN, CDR2 SYDVKM. This CDR3 spans 15 amino acids. V was trimmed by 5 bases and J by 0 bases, leaving 11 bases between them.